This entry describes one T cell receptor (beta chain). Method: immunoSEQ multiplex PCR; TCRdb's copy keeps in-frame clones and lacks some. Here the sample spans 150,000 to 200,000 clones, 81% being singletons. The data belong to a study of blood T cell repertoires in COVID-19. Overall study context: Acute and convalescent COVID-19 specimens originated in the United States, Italy and Spain.

The study drew participants aged about 18 to 90 years from 20 to 30 US areas. Allocation to cohorts depended on clinical history reported by the participants. This CDR3 comprises 18 residues. Germline V gene lookup returns CDR1 LNHDA and CDR2 SQIVND (reference sequence). Trimming removed 7 bases from V and 0 bases from J; junction bases left unmatched: 18. The TCR originated in a woman aged 40 to 55 with acute COVID-19. Sequencing input: PBMCs or T cells enriched from blood (not recorded which). This chain links TRBV19 with TRBJ2-7, with TRBD2 matching 7 bases. Here the CDR3 DNA reads TGTGCCAGTAAACCCGTCGTGGAGCGGGGCAGGAGCTCCTACGAGCAGTACGTC. This codes for CASKPVVERGRSSYEQYV.